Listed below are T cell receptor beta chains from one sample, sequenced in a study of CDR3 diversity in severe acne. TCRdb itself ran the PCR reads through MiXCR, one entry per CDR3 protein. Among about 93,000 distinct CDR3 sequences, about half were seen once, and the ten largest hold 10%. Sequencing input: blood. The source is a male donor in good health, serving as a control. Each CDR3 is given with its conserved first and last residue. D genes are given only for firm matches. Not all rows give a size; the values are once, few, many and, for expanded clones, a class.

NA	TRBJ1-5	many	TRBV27	TGTGCCAGCAGTTTTCAGGGAGGCGATCAGCCCCAGCATTTT	CASSFQGGDQPQHF
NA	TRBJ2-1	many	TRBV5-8	TGTGCCAGCAGCCGGGACCAAAGGGATGAGCAGTTCTTC	CASSRDQRDEQFF
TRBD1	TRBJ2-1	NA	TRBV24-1	TGTGCCACCAGCCTGTGGGACAGGGTGAACAATGAGCAGTTCTTC	CATSLWDRVNNEQFF
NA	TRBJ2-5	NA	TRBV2	NA	CASVAGTDVGKLFFGSGTQYF
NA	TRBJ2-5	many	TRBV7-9	TGTGCCAGCAGCCCCGTTCGGGGGGAGACCCAGTACTTC	CASSPVRGETQYF
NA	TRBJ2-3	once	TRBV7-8	TGTGCCAGCAGCCCAGGGCCGGGTGTTGCAAGGGATACGCAGTATTTT	CASSPGPGVARDTQYF
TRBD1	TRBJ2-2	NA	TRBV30	TGTGCCTGGAGTTTCCGGGACAGCGGGGAGCTGTTTTTT	CAWSFRDSGELFF
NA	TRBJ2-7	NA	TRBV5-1	TGCGCCAGCAGCCCCGAGCAGTACTTC	CASSPEQYF
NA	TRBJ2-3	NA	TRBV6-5	TGTGCCAGCAGGCCACGCAGGACGTCAGATACGCAGTATTTT	CASRPRRTSDTQYF
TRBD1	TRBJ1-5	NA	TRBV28	TGTGCCAGCAGTTCCCCCGGACAGGGGGCGCGTCAGCCCCAGCATTTT	CASSSPGQGARQPQHF
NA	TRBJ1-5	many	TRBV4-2	TGTGCCAGCAGCCTCTGGGGATCCGAAGGTCAGCCCCAGCATTTT	CASSLWGSEGQPQHF
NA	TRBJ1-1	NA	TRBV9	TGCGCCAGCAGCTTGTCTAGAAGCACTGAAGCTTTCTTT	CASSLSRSTEAFF